Following are 22 T cell receptor beta chains from one sample sequenced in a study of T cells in localized non-small cell lung cancer. Profiled with immunoSEQ multiplex PCR; TCRdb holds only in-frame clones, not every one. Among 70,000 to 75,000 clones listed, approximately 84% were seen once. Sample: peripheral blood, taken before any cancer treatment. These receptors were obtained from a female donor older than 55 with stage I lung adenocarcinoma.

The chain couples TRBV5-1 to TRBJ1-3; 7 positions agree with TRBD1. This CDR3 is built from 16 residues. V gave up 2 bases and J gave up 0 bases; unmatched junction bases: 5. Per germline, CDR1 SGHRS and CDR2 YFSETQ. The CDR3 DNA is TGCGCCAGCAGCTTACAGGGGATTCTCTCTGGAAACACCATATATTTT. It specifies CASSLQGILSGNTIYF. The full variable domain, with the rest looked up from reference TRBV5-1 and TRBJ1-3, is KAGVTQTPRYLIKTRGQQVTLSCSPISGHRSVSWYQQTPGQGLQFLFEYFSETQRNKGNFPGRFSGRQFSNSRSEMNVSTLELGDSALYLCASSLQGILSGNTIYFGEGSWLTVV.

A remark on this clone: One end of the junction fails to match germline, which may point to a read error. V is TRBV28 and J is TRBJ2-7, with 7 bases fitting TRBD2. The CDR3 has 11 residues. CDR1 is MDHEN and CDR2 is SYDVKM in the germline V gene. The CDR3 protein is CASSSQGLVTF. As DNA, the CDR3 is TGTGCCAGCAGTTCACAAGGACTAGTTACGTTC.

The chain joins TRBV6-1 to TRBJ2-7; TRBD1 aligns across 8 bases. Germline V gene sequence: CDR1 MNHNS, CDR2 SASEGT. This CDR3 is built from 15 residues. The J segment lost 4 bases and the V segment lost 7 bases, leaving 12 bases of the junction unmatched. Here the CDR3 DNA reads TGTGCCAGCACCGCAAACAGGGGGAGAAGTTACGAGCAGTACTTC. It yields the protein CASTANRGRSYEQYF.

This clone has a single count. The chain has TRBV5-5 and TRBJ2-5; the D is unclear. The CDR3 extends over 13 amino acids. Trimming shortened V by 1 base and J by 6 bases, and 10 bases separated the two germline ends. Per the germline V gene, CDR1 is SGHKS and CDR2 is YYEKEE (reference sequence). The CDR3 sequence: CASSLWFGKTQYF. DNA for the CDR3: TGTGCCAGCAGCTTGTGGTTTGGAAAGACCCAGTACTTC.

The rearrangement joins TRBV11-3 to TRBJ2-7, with D perhaps TRBD1 (6 bases). CDR3 length: 14 residues. CDR1 and CDR2 (germline): SGHNT, YENEEA. Trimming took off 8 bases at V and 1 base at J, with 15 bases between the two ends. CDR3 amino acids: CASENRVVSYEQYF. Written as DNA, the CDR3 is TGTGCCAGCGAGAACAGGGTTGTTTCCTACGAGCAGTACTTC.

This clone was counted a few times. The chain combines TRBV5-6 with TRBJ2-6; D remains unclear. V lost 0 bases to trimming and J lost 0 bases, with 1 base between them. The CDR3 covers 14 residues. CDR1 is SGHDT and CDR2 is YYEEEE in the germline V gene. CDR3 nucleotides: TGTGCCAGCAGCTTGGCCTCTGGGGCCAACGTCCTGACTTTC. Protein sequence: CASSLASGANVLTF. Combining the CDR3 with reference TRBV5-6 and TRBJ2-6 gives the whole variable domain DAGVTQSPTHLIKTRGQQVTLRCSPKSGHDTVSWYQQALGQGPQFIFQYYEEEERQRGNFPDRFSGHQFPNYSSELNVNALLLGDSALYLCASSLASGANVLTFGAGSRLTVL.

The CDR3 sequence is CASSLWGQGANEQYF. The CDR3 region has the DNA TGCGCCAGCAGCTTGTGGGGACAGGGGGCCAACGAGCAGTACTTC. This chain joins TRBV5-1 and TRBJ2-7; 12 bases map to TRBD1. The CDR3 is 15 amino acids. V dropped 1 base and J dropped 5; count of bases not matched to a gene: 4. CDR1 is SGHRS and CDR2 is YFSETQ in the germline V gene.

A few counts support this clone. V is TRBV20-1 and J is TRBJ2-7; D may correspond to TRBD1 or TRBD2 (6 bases each). This CDR3 region has 11 residues. Germline CDR1 DFQATT, CDR2 SNEGSKA (reference sequence). Deletions cut 6 bases from V and 7 bases from J, with 13 bases between. The DNA for the CDR3 is TGCAGTGCCATGGGGGGCGGGGAGCAGTACTTC. Protein product: CSAMGGGEQYF.

The genes are TRBV7-6 and TRBJ2-1; D not certain. V was pared by 4 bases and J by 4 bases, with 5 bases between. Germline V lookup: CDR1 SGHVS, CDR2 FNYEAQ. CDR3 length: 12 residues. The CDR3 region is CASSSLYNEQFF. The CDR3, as DNA: TGTGCCAGCAGCTCTTTATACAATGAGCAGTTCTTC.

This chain connects TRBV7-5 to TRBJ1-5; the D segment call TRBD1 is taken from the table without a DNA check. TRBV7-5 is a documented pseudogene. The CDR3 length is 17 residues. CDR3 sequence reads: CVRSLVDVARGGQPQHF. The DNA for the CDR3 is TGTGTCAGAAGCTTAGTTGATGTTGCCAGGGGCGGTCAGCCCCAGCATTTT.

This chain joins TRBV6-1 and TRBJ2-4; no definite D call. CDR3 size: 13 residues. CDR1 is MNHNS, CDR2 SASEGT, per germline. With 6 bases removed from V and 6 bases from J, the gap between germline ends came to 12 bases. In DNA, the CDR3 is TGTGCCAGCAGCGGATACGGTGGAAACATTCAGTACTTC. It is translated as CASSGYGGNIQYF.

The chain is built from TRBV6-6 and TRBJ1-3; TRBD1 matches at 8 bases. Germline V gene lookup returns CDR1 MNHNY and CDR2 SVGAGI (reference sequence). The junction had 3 bases not matched to a gene; V was cut back by 0 bases and J by 5 bases. This CDR3 spans 15 amino acids. The CDR3 loop is CASSYSRDRRNTIYF. CDR3 bases: TGTGCCAGCAGTTACTCGAGGGACAGGAGAAACACCATATATTTT.

V and J are TRBV5-4 and TRBJ2-7; 13 nucleotides agree with TRBD2. Looked up from germline, CDR1 is SGHNT and CDR2 is YYREEE (reference sequence). This CDR3 has 14 amino acids. V lost 3 bases, J lost 7 bases, and 4 bases stayed unmatched. CDR3 loop: CASSSEGLAGEQYF. The CDR3 DNA is TGTGCCAGCAGCTCGGAGGGACTAGCGGGAGAGCAGTACTTC.

J is TRBJ2-5 and V is TRBV7-8, with D possibly matching TRBD1 (6 bases). The CDR3 contains 13 residues. V lost 5 bases, J lost 7 bases, and 14 bases lay in between. From germline, CDR1 is SGHVS and CDR2 FQNEAQ. In DNA, the CDR3 is TGTGCCAGCAGCGGGACAACGTTCGCGACCCAGTACTTC. Its translation is CASSGTTFATQYF.

The rearrangement uses TRBV5-6 and TRBJ1-2; no definite D call. Germline lookup yields CDR1 SGHDT and CDR2 YYEEEE. The V end was cut by 0 bases, the J end by 12 bases, with 9 bases between. CDR3 length: 11 amino acids. The CDR3 sequence is CASSLAAVDTF. The CDR3 DNA follows: TGTGCCAGCAGCTTGGCTGCAGTGGACACCTTC.

The DNA of the CDR3 is TGCGCCAGCAGCCAAGGGGGCGAGACCAATCAGCCCCAGCATTTT. Protein: CASSQGGETNQPQHF. This chain links TRBV4-1 with TRBJ1-5; tentative D call: TRBD1 (5 bases). The CDR3 sequence is 15 residues long. Germline assignment: CDR1 MGHRA and CDR2 YSYEKL. V was cut by 1 base and J by 3 bases, with 10 bases left in between.

The CDR3 region has the DNA TGTGCCAGCAGCTTTTCAGGGAGCAATCAGCCCCAGCATTTT. Its translation: CASSFSGSNQPQHF. The chain combines TRBV7-2 with TRBJ1-5; TRBD1 is a possible D gene (5 bases). With 3 bases removed from V and 1 base from J, the gap between germline ends came to 7 bases. The CDR3 runs to 14 residues. Germline assignment: CDR1 SGHTA and CDR2 FQGNSA.

The J gene is TRBJ2-5, the V gene TRBV5-1; a weak D match, TRBD1 (6 bases). V was shortened by 4 bases and J by 2 bases, with 15 bases between the two germline ends. The germline V gene encodes CDR1 SGHRS and CDR2 YFSETQ. The CDR3 has 15 residues. In DNA, the CDR3 is TGCGCCAGCAGCCCCCAGACAGGAGAACAAGAGACCCAGTACTTC. Its protein is CASSPQTGEQETQYF.

This chain links TRBV2 with TRBJ2-1; D gene unclear. Germline CDR1 SNHLY, CDR2 FYNNEI. The CDR3 covers 13 residues. Trimming shortened V by 2 bases and J by 8 bases, and 10 bases separated the two germline ends. This chain's CDR3 is CASSEPSVDEQFF. The CDR3, as DNA: TGTGCCAGCAGTGAACCCTCGGTGGATGAGCAGTTCTTC.

The rearrangement links TRBV4-2 to TRBJ2-7; D not certain. CDR3 length: 14 residues. Germline V gene lookup returns CDR1 LGHNA and CDR2 YNFKEQ. V shed 0 bases and J shed 0 bases, with 6 bases lying between them. CDR3 sequence reads: CASSQETISYEQYF. As DNA, the CDR3 is TGTGCCAGCAGCCAAGAGACAATCTCCTACGAGCAGTACTTC.

V usage is TRBV7-9 and J usage is TRBJ1-5; no clear D gene. Per the germline V gene, CDR1 is SEHNR and CDR2 is FQNEAQ (reference sequence). With 3 bases removed from V and 2 bases from J, the gap between germline ends came to 5 bases. The CDR3 is made up of 13 amino acids. Here the CDR3 DNA reads TGTGCCAGCAGCTTGTTTGGCAATCAGCCCCAGCATTTT. Amino acids: CASSLFGNQPQHF.

This clone was detected a few times. This sequence joins TRBV6-1 and TRBJ2-2; D is uncertain. Germline CDR1 is MNHNS and CDR2 is SASEGT. The V and J ends lost 6 bases and 0 bases respectively, with 5 bases between them. The CDR3 loop spans 13 amino acids. The CDR3 here is CASRISNTGELFF. For the CDR3, the DNA is TGTGCCAGCAGAATCTCGAACACCGGGGAGCTGTTTTTT.